A few counts support the clone carrying this T cell receptor beta chain. Antigen unknown. At one end, the junction sequence differs from germline, possibly due to a read error. The data are from a study of T-cell memory formation after mild COVID-19. Study outcomes and limitations: Nothing showed for sure that second-wave clones peaking on day 37 were SARS-CoV-2 specific. Memory cells collected pre-infection included some clones that later responded, suggesting cross-reactive memory joined. Contracting CD4+ clones lay largely in CM and EM, with CD8+ ones residing in EMRA.

5'RACE primed from the constant segment yielded TCR alpha and TCR beta cDNA libraries bearing sample barcodes and UMIs. TCRdb called the 5' RACE reads again in MiXCR, with one record for every CDR3 protein. The table has tens of thousands of distinct CDR3 sequences, over 9% seen once. The sample was PBMCs or a T cell subset sorted from them (not recorded which). The clonotype was recovered from a man younger than 35 who had mild COVID-19 (a few samples of this study predate the infection). Cell type and time point are not known.

CDR3 DNA sequence: TGTGCCAGCAGTTACTCGAAGTTCGGGGGGCCCAGAGTCTTC. This codes for CASSYSKFGGPRVF. The rearrangement uses TRBV6-5 and TRBJ2-1; tentative D call: TRBD2 (7 bases). The CDR3 runs 14 residues. In germline, CDR1 is MNHEY, CDR2 SVGAGI.